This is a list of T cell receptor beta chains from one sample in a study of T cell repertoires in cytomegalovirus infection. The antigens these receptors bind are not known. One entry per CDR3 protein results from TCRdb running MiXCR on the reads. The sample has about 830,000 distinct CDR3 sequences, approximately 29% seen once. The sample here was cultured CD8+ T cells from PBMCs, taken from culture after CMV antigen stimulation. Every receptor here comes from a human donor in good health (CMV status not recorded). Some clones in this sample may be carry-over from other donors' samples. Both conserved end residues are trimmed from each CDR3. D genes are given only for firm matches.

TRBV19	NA	ASSIIGTGNEQF
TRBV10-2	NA	ASSESPAGTEAF
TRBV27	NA	ASSLWPGAGNTEAF
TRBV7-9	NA	ASIGHFSAEAF
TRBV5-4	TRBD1	ASSGGTGEETQY
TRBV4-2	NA	ASSQEGGTFNEQF
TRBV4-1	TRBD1	ASGTGPSTDTQY
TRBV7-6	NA	ASTPERGGYGYT
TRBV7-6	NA	ASSLLHETQY
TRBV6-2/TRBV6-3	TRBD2	ASSSLAGETDTQY
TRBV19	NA	ASIMGQGTNYAF
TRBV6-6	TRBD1	ASRLQGAGYGYT
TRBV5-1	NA	ASTQTGGVLDEQF
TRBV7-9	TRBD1	ASSLQGAAYEQY
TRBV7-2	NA	ASSLEGGVETQY
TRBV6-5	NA	ASRTAIQETQY
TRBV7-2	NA	ASSGPQSNQPQH
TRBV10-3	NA	AISEPGGSTEAF
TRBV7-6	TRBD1	ASSQTGEKLF
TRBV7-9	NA	ASRQGQNTEAF
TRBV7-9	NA	ASSPGQRENYGYT
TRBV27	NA	ASSLSTSPGNTEAF
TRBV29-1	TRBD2	SVHGQTSEGLDTQY
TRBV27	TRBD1	ASRGGAYTGELF
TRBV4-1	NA	ASSQVGQLYGYT
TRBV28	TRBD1	ASSLSGQGLYNEQF
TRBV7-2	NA	ASSLDRASPYEQY
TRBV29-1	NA	SVVVYEQY
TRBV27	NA	ASSPQASNQPQH
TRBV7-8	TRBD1	ASSLANRGPEKLF
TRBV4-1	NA	ASSQDKRGPPSELF
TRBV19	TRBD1	ASSGPGQGATEAF
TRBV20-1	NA	SARAGYT
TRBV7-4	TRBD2	SHYGGTFTDTQY
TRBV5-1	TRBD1	ASSLGQGASEAF
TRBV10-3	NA	AISELYNEQF
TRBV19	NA	ASSPSGQGAYGYT
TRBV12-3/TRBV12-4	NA	ASSSPGAGEETQY
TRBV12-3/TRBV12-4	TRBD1	ASSRSGTGANEQF
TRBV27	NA	ASSLLGTGQETQY
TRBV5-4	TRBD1	ASSRTQGDNTEAF
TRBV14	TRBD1	ASSQVTGGVSTDTQY
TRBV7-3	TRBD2	ASSLGSGGYTDTQY
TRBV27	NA	ASRTFGTPLVREQY
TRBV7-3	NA	ASSSASTDTQY
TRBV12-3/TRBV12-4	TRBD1	ASSPRDRAYVGYT
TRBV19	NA	ASSPTGWSRDEQF
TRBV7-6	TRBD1	TSSKTSGTANEKLF
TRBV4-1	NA	ASSQVGIKDYNYGYT